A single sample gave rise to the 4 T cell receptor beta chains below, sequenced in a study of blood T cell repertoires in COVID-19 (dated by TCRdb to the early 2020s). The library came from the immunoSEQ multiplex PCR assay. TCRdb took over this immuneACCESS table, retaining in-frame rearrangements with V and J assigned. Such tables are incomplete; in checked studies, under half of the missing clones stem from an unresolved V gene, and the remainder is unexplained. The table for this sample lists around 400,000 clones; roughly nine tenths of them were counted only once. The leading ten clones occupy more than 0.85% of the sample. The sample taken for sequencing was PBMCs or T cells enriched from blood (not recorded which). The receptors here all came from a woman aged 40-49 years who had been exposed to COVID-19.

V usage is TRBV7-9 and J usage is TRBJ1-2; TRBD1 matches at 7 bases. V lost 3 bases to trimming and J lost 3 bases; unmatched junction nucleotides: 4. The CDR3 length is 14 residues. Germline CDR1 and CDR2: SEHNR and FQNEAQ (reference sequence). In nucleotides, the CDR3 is TGTGCCAGCAGCTTCAAGGGGGCCGACTATGGCTACACCTTC. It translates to CASSFKGADYGYTF.

The CDR3 region is CASRERGTTYGYTF. In DNA, the CDR3 is TGTGCCAGTAGGGAGCGAGGGACAACCTATGGCTACACCTTC. This chain uses TRBV19 with TRBJ1-2, with D tentatively TRBD1 (6 bases). Germline V gene lookup returns CDR1 LNHDA and CDR2 SQIVND (reference sequence). The CDR3 length is 14 residues. The V end lost 6 bases, the J end lost 4 bases, and 15 bases lay between the germline ends.

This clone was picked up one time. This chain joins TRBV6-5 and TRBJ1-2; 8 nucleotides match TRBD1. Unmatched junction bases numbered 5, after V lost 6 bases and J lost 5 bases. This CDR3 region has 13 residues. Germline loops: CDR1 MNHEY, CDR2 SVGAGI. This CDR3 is CASSPGQAYGYTF. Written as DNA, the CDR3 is TGTGCCAGCAGCCCGGGACAGGCATATGGCTACACCTTC.

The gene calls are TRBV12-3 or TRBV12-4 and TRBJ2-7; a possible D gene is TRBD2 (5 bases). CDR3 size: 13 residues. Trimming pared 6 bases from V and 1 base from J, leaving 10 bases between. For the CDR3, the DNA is TGTGCCAGCAGGAGGACGGGATCCTACGAGCAGTACTTC. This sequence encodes CASRRTGSYEQYF.